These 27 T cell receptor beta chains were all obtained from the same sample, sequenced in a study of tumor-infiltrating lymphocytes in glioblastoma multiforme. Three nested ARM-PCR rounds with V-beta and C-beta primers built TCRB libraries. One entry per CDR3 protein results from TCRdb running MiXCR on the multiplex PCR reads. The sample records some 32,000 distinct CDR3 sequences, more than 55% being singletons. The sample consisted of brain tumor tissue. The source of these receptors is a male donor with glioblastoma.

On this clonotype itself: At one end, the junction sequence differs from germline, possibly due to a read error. For the CDR3, the DNA is TGCAGCGTTGCTTCTGGGGCCAAGGTCCTGACTTTC. Amino acid sequence: CSVASGAKVLTF. This chain uses TRBV29-1 with TRBJ2-6, with D tentatively TRBD1 (5 bases). Germline assignment: CDR1 SQVTM and CDR2 ANQGSEA. The CDR3 runs 12 residues.

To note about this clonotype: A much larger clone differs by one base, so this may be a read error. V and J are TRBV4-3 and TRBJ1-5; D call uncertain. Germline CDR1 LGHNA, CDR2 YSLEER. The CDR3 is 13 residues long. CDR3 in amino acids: CASSLGFNQPQRF. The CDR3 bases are TGCGCCAGCAGCCTAGGCTTCAATCAGCCCCAGCGTTTT.

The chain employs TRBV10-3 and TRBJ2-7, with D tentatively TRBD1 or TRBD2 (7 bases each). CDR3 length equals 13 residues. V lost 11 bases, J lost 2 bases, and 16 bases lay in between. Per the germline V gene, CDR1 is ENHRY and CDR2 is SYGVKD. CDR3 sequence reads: CAGGGQSPYEQYF. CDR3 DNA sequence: TGTGCCGGCGGGGGACAGTCCCCCTACGAGCAGTACTTC.

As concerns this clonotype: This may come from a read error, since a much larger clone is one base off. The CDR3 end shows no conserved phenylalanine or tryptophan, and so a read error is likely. CDR3 coding DNA: TGTGCCAGCAGTACCGGGACCGCGATCTCCCACAATGAGCAGTTCCTC. The encoded protein is CASSTGTAISHNEQFL. This chain uses TRBV6-5 with TRBJ2-1; TRBD1 or TRBD2 may be the D gene (5 bases each). Germline V CDR1 and CDR2: MNHEY, SVGAGI. This CDR3 comprises 16 residues.

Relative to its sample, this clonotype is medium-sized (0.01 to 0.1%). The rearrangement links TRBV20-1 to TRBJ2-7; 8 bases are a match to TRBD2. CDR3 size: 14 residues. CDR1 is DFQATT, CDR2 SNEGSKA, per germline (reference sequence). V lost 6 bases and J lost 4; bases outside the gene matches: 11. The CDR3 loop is CSATKREFGYEQYF. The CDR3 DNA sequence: TGCAGTGCCACGAAGCGGGAGTTCGGGTACGAGCAGTACTTC.

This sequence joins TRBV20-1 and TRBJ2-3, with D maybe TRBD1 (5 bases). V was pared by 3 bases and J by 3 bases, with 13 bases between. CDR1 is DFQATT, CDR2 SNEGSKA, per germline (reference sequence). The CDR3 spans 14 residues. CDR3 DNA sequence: TGCAGTGCTAGCGTATGGCAGGGAACAGATACGCAGTATTTT. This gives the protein CSASVWQGTDTQYF.

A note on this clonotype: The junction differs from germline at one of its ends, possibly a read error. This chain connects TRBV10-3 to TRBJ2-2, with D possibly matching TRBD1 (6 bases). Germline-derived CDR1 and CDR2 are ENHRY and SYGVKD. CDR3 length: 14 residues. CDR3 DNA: TGTGCCATCAGTTGGGACGGGGACACCGTGGAGCTGTTTTTT. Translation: CAISWDGDTVELFF.

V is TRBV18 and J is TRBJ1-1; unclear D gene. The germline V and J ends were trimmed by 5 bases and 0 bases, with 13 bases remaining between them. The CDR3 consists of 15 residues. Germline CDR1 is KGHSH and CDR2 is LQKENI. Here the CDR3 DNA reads TGTGCCAGCTCAAAGACAAGGGCAATGAACACTGAAGCTTTCTTT. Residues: CASSKTRAMNTEAFF.

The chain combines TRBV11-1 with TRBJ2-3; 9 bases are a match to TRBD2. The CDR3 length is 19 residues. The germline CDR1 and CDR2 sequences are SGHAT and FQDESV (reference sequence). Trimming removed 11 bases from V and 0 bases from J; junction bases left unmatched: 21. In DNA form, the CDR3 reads TGTGCCGGCAATCACGGGGGACTAGCAGAGGCGAAGAGCACAGATACGCAGTATTTT. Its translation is CAGNHGGLAEAKSTDTQYF.

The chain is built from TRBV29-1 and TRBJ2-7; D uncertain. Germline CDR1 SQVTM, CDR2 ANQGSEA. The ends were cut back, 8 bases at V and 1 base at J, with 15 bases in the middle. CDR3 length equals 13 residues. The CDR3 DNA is TGCAGCCTTCGGAGTAGTCTTTCCTACGAGCAGTACTTC. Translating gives CSLRSSLSYEQYF.

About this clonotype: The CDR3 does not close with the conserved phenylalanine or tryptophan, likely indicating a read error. The DNA of the CDR3 is TGCAGTCCTAGAGAAGGTTCCAGGGGGGCAGAGACCCAGTACCTC. Translated: CSPREGSRGAETQYL. J is TRBJ2-5 and V is TRBV20-1; D is perhaps TRBD1 (7 bases). The CDR3 extends over 15 amino acids. The germline gives CDR1 DFQATT, CDR2 SNEGSKA (reference sequence).

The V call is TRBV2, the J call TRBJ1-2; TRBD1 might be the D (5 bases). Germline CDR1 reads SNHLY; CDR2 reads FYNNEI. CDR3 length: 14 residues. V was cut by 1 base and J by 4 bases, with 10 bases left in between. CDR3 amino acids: CASSEVGGSYGYTF. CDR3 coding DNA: TGTGCCAGCAGTGAAGTCGGGGGGAGCTATGGCTACACCTTC.

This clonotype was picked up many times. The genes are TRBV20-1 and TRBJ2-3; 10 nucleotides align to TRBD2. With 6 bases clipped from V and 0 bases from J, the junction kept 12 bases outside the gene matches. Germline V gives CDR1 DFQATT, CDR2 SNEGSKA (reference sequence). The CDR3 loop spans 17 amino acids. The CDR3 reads CSADTRTSGTSTDTQYF. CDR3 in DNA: TGCAGTGCGGACACTAGGACTAGCGGAACAAGCACAGATACGCAGTATTTT.

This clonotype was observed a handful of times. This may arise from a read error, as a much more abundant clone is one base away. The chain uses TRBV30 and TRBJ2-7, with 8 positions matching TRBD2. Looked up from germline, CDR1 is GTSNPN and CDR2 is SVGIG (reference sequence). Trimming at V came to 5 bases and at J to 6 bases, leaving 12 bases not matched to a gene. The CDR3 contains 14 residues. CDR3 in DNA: TGTGCCTGGGAGGCCGGGACTAGTATCGCCGAGCAGTACTTC. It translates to CAWEAGTSIAEQYF.

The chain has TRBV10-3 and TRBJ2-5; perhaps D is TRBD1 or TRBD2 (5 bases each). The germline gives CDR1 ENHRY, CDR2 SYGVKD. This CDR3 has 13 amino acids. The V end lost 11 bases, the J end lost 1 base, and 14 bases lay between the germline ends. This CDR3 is CAVMDGGQETQYF. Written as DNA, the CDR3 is TGTGCCGTCATGGATGGGGGCCAAGAGACCCAGTACTTC.

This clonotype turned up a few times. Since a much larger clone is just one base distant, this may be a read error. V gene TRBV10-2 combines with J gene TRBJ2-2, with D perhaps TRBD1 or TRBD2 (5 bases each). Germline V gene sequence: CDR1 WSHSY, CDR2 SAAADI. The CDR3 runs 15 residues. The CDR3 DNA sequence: TGCGCCAGCAGCCTGCAGGGAAGTCTAACCGGGGAGCTGTCTTTT. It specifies CASSLQGSLTGELSF.

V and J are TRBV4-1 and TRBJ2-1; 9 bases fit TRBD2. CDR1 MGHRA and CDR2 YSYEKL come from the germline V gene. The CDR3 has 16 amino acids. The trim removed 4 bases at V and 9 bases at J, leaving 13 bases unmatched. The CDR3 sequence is CASSRPGGRADSEQFF. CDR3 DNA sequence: TGCGCCAGCAGCCGGCCTGGCGGGAGGGCCGACTCTGAGCAGTTCTTC.

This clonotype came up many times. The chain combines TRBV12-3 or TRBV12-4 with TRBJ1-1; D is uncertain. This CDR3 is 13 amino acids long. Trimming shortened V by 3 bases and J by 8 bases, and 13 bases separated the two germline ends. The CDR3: CASSFAPHGEAFF. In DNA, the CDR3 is TGTGCCAGCAGTTTCGCCCCACACGGGGAAGCTTTCTTT.

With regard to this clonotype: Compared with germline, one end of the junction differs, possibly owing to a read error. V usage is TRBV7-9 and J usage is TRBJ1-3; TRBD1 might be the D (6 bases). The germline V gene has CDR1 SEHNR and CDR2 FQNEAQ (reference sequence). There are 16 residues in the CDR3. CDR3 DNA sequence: TGTACCAGCAGCTTAGCTACAGGGTTCACTGGAAACACCATATATTTT. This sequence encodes CTSSLATGFTGNTIYF.

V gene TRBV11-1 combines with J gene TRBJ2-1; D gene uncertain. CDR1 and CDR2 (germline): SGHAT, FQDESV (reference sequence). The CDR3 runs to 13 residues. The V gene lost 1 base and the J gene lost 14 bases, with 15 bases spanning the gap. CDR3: CASSLGLWFGKFF. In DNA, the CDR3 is TGTGCCAGCAGCTTAGGCCTCTGGTTTGGGAAGTTCTTC.

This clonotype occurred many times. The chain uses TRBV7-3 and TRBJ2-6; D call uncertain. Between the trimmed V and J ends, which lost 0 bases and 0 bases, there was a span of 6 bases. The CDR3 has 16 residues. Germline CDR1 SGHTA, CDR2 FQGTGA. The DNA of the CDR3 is TGTGCCAGCAGCTTAACGTTTGGCTCTGGGGCCAACGTCCTGACTTTC. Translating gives CASSLTFGSGANVLTF.

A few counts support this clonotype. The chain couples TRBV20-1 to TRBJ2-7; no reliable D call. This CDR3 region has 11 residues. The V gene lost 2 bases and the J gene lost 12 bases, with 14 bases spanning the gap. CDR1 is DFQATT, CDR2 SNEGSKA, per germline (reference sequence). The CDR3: CSARLILVRYF. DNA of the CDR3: TGCAGTGCTAGACTGATCCTAGTGCGGTACTTC.

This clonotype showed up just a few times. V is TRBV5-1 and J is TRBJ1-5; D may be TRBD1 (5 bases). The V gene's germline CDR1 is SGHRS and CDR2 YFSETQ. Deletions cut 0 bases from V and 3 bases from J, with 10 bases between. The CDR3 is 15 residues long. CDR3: CASSLEGAPNQPQHF. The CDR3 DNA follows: TGCGCCAGCAGCTTGGAAGGGGCCCCCAATCAGCCCCAGCATTTT.

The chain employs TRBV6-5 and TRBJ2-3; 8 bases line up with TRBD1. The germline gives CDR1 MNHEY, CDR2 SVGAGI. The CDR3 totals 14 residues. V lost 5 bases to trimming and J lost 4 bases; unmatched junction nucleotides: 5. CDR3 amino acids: CASSRTGGADTQYF. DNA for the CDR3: TGTGCCAGCAGTCGTACAGGGGGAGCAGATACGCAGTATTTT.

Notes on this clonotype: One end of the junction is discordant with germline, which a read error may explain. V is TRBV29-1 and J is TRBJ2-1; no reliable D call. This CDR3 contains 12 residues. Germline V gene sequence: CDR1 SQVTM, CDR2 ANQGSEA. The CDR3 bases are TGCAGCGTTGTTCACTCCCACAATGAGCAGTTCTTC. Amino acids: CSVVHSHNEQFF.

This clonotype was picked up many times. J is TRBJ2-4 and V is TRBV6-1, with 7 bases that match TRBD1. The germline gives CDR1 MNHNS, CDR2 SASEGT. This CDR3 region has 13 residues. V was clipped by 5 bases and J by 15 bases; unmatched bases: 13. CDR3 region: CASSPTTGVGWYF. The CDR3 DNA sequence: TGTGCCAGCAGTCCAACAACAGGGGTTGGTTGGTACTTC.

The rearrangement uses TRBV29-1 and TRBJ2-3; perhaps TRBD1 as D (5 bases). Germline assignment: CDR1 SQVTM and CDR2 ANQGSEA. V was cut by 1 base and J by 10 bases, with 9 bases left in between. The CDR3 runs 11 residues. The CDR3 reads CSVEVWGAQYF. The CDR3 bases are TGCAGCGTTGAAGTTTGGGGCGCGCAGTATTTT.